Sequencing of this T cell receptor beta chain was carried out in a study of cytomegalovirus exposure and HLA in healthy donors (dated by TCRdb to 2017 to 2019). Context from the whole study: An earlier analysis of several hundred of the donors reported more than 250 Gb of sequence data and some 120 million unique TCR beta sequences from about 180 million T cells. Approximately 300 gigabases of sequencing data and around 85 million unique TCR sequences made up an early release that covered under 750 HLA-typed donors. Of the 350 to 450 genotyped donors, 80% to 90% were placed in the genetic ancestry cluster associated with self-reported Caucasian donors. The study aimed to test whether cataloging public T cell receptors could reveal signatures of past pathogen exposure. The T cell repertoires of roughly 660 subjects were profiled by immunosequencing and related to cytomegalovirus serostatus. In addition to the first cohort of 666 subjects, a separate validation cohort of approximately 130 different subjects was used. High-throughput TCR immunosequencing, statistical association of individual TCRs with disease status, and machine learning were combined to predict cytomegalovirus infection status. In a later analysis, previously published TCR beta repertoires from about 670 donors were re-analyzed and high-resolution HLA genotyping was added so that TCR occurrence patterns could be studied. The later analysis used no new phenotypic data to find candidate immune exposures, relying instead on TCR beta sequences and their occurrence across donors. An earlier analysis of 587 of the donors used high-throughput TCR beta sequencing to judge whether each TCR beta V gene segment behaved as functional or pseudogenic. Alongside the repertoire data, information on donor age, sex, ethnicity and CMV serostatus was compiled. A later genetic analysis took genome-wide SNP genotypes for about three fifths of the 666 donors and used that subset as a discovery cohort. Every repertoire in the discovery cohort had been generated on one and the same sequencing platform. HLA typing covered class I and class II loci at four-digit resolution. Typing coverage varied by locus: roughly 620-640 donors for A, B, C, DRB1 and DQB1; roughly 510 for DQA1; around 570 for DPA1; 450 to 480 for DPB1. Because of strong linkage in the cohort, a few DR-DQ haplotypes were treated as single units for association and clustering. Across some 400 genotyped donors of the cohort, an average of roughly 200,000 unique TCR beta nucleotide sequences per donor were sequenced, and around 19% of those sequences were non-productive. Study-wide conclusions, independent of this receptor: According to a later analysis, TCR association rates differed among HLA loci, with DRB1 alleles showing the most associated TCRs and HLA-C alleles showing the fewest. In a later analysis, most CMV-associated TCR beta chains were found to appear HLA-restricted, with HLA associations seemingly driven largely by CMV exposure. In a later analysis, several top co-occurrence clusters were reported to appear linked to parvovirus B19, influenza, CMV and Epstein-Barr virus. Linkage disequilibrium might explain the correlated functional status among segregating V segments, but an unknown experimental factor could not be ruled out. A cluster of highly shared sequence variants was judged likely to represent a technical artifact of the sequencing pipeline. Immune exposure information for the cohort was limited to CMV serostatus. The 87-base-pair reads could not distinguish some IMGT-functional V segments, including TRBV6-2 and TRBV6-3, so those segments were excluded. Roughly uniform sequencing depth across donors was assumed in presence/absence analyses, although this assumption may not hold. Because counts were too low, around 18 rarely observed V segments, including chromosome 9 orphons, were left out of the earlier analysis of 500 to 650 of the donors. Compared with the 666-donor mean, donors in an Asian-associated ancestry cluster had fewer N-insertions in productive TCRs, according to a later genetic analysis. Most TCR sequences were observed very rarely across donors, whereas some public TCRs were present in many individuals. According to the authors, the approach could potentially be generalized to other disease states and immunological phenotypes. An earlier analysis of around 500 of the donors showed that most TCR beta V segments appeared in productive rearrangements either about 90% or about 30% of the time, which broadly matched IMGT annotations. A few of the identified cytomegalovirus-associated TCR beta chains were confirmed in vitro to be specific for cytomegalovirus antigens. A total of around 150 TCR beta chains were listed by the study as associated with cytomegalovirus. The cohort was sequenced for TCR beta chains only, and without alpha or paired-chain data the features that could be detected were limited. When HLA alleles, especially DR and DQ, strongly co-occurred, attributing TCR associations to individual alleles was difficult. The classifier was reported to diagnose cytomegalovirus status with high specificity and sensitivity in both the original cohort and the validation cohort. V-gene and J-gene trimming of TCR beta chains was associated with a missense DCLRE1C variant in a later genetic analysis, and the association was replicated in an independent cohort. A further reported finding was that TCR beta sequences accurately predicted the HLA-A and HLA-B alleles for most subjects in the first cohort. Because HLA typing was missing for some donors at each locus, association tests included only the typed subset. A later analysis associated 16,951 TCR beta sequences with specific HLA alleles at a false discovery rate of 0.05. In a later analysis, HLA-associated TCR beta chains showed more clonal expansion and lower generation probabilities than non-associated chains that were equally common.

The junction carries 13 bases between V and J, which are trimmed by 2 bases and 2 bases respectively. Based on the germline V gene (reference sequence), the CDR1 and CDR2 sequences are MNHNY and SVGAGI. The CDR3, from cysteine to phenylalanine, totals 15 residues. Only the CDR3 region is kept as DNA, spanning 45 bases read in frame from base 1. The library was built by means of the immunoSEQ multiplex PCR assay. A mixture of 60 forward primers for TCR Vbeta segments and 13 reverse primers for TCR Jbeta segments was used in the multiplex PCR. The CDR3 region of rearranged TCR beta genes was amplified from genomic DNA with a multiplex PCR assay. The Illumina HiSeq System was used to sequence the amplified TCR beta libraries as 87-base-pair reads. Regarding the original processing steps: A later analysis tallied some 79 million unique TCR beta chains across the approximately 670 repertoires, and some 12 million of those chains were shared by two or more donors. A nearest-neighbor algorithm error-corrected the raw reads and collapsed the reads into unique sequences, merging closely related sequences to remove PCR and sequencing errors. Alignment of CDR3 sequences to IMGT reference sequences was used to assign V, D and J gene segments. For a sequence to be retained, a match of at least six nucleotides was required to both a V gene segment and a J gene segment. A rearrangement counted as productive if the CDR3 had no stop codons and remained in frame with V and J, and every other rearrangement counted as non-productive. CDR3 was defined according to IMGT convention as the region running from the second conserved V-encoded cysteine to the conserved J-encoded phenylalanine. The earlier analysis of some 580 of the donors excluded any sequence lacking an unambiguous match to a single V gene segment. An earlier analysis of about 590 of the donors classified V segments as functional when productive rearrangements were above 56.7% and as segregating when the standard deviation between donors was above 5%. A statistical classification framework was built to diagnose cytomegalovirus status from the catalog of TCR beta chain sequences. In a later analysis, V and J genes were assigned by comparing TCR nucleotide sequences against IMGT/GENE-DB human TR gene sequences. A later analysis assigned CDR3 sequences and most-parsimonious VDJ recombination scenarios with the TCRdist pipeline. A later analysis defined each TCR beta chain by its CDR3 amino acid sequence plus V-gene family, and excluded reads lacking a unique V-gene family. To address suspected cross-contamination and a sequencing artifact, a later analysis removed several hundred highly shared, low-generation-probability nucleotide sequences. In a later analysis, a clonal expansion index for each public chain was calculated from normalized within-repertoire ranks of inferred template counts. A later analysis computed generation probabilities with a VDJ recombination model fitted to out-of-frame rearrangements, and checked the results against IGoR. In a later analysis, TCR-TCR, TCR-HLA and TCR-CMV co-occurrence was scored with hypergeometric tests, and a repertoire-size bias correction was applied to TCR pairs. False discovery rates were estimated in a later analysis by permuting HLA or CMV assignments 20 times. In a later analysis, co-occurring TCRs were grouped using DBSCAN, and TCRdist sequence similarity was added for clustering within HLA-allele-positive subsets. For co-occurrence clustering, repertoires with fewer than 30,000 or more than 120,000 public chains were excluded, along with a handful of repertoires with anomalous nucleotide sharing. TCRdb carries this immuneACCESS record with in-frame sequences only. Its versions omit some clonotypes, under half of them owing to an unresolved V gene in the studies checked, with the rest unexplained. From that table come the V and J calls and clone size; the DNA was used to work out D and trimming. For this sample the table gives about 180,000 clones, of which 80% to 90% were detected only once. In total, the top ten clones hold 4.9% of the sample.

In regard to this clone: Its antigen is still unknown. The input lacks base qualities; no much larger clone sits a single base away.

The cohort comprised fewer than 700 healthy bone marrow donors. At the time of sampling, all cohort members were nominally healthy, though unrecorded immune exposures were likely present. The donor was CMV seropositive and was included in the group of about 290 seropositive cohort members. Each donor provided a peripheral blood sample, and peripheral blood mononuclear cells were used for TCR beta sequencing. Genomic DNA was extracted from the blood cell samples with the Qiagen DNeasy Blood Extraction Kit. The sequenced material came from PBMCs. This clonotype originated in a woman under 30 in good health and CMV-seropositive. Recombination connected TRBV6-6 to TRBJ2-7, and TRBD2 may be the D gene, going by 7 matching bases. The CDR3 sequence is CASSYAGATTYEQYF. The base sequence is TGTGCCAGCAGTTACGCGGGGGCGACAACCTACGAGCAGTACTTC.